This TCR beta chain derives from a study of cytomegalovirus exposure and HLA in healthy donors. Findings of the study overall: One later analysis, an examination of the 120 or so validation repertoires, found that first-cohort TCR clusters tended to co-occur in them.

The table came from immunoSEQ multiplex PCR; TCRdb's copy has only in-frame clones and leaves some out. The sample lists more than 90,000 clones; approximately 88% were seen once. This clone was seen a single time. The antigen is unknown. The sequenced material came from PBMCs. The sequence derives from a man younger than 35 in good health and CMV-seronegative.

The CDR3 region is CASSLVRQGETQYF. CDR3 in DNA: TGTGCCAGCAGTTTAGTTCGCCAGGGAGAGACCCAGTACTTC. The genes are TRBV28 and TRBJ2-5, with D perhaps matching TRBD1 (5 bases). V was cut by 2 bases and J by 4 bases, with 11 bases left in between. The CDR3 is made up of 14 amino acids. The germline V gene has CDR1 MDHEN and CDR2 SYDVKM.